Below are 17 T cell receptor beta chains sequenced from a single sample in a study of cytomegalovirus exposure and HLA in healthy donors. The PCR was carried out with 60 Vbeta primers and 13 Jbeta primers. The assay was immunoSEQ multiplex PCR, and TCRdb's table has in-frame clones only and misses some. The repertoire includes more than 150,000 clones, 80% of them detected once, and 0.6% to 0.7% sits in the top ten. Sequenced: PBMCs. These receptor sequences come from a boy between 5 and 17 years old in good health and CMV-seronegative.

The chain couples TRBV7-9 to TRBJ1-2; D is possibly TRBD1 (6 bases). V lost 5 bases, J lost 6 bases, and 10 bases lay in between. CDR3 length: 12 amino acids. Germline V gene lookup returns CDR1 SEHNR and CDR2 FQNEAQ (reference sequence). DNA of the CDR3: TGTGCCAGCAGCGTACAGGGACATGGCTACACCTTC. It specifies CASSVQGHGYTF.

This clone was counted only a few times. The chain is built from TRBV6-5 and TRBJ1-5; the D gene is possibly TRBD1 (5 bases). Between the trimmed V and J ends, which lost 4 bases and 4 bases, there was a span of 8 bases. CDR3 size: 13 residues. In germline, CDR1 is MNHEY, CDR2 SVGAGI. The CDR3 DNA reads TGTGCCAGCAGTTGGGGGGGAAATCAGCCCCAGCATTTT. Translated: CASSWGGNQPQHF.

CDR3: CASGHGQGLINEQFF. The CDR3 coding sequence is TGTGCTAGTGGCCATGGACAGGGATTAATCAATGAGCAGTTCTTC. This chain connects TRBV12-5 to TRBJ2-1; 8 nucleotides line up with TRBD1. V gave up 6 bases and J gave up 6 bases; unmatched junction bases: 10. Germline V gene lookup returns CDR1 LGHNT and CDR2 FRNRAP. The CDR3 spans 15 residues. Looking up the rest from reference TRBV12-5 and TRBJ2-1 gives the full variable domain: DARVTQTPRHKVTEMGQEVTMRCQPILGHNTVFWYRQTMMQGLELLAYFRNRAPLDDSGMPKDRFSAEMPDATLATLKIQPSEPRDSAVYFCASGHGQGLINEQFFGPGTRLTVL.

The V gene is TRBV14, the J gene TRBJ1-3; 7 bases are a match to TRBD1. The CDR3 extends over 14 amino acids. Trimming at V came to 4 bases and at J to 4 bases, leaving 4 bases not matched to a gene. Germline V gene data show CDR1 as SGHDN and CDR2 as FVKESK. The CDR3 region is CASSPRDRGNTIYF. The CDR3, as DNA: TGTGCCAGCAGCCCCCGGGACAGAGGAAACACCATATATTTT.

This chain uses TRBV6-5 with TRBJ1-2; the D gene is possibly TRBD1 (5 bases). CDR1 and CDR2 from the germline V gene are MNHEY and SVGAGI. V was cut by 0 bases and J by 7 bases, with 15 bases left in between. The CDR3 has 15 amino acids. As DNA, the CDR3 is TGTGCCAGCAGTTACTCGTTTCGGGGGGAGGGTGGCTACACCTTC. Translated, it gives CASSYSFRGEGGYTF.

The rearrangement joins TRBV19 to TRBJ2-3, with 10 bases matching TRBD1. Trimming cost V 7 bases and J 5 bases; bases outside gene matches: 9. The length of the CDR3 is 15 residues. Germline V gene data show CDR1 as LNHDA and CDR2 as SQIVND (reference sequence). In nucleotides, the CDR3 is TGTGCCAGTATCCCTCCGACAGGGGGCAGAGATACGCAGTATTTT. It translates to CASIPPTGGRDTQYF.

The gene calls are TRBV6-1 and TRBJ1-2, with a weak D call TRBD1 (5 bases). Germline V gene lookup returns CDR1 MNHNS and CDR2 SASEGT. Trimming removed 4 bases at V and 3 bases at J, with 18 bases between. This CDR3 region has 16 residues. The CDR3 DNA reads as TGTGCCAGCAGTGCTGGGGAACCAGGGATCGACTATGGCTACACCTTC. This translates into CASSAGEPGIDYGYTF.

The chain carries TRBV7-9 and TRBJ2-7; 7 bases align to TRBD2. The germline gives CDR1 SEHNR, CDR2 FQNEAQ (reference sequence). V lost 0 bases to trimming and J lost 0 bases; unmatched junction nucleotides: 14. This CDR3 contains 19 residues. Here the CDR3 DNA reads TGTGCCAGCAGCTTAGCTCCCCCCCCCAGCGGGGCTCCCTCCTACGAGCAGTACTTC. It yields the protein CASSLAPPPSGAPSYEQYF.

This rearrangement joins TRBV29-1 to TRBJ2-7; perhaps TRBD1 as D (5 bases). From germline, CDR1 is SQVTM and CDR2 ANQGSEA. This CDR3 comprises 14 residues. Trimming removed 0 bases from V and 5 bases from J, with 14 bases in between. CDR3 sequence reads: CSVEESNRRHEQYF. For the CDR3, the DNA is TGCAGCGTTGAAGAATCGAACAGGAGACACGAGCAGTACTTC.

The sample holds one count of this clone. The gene calls are TRBV9 and TRBJ2-2, with 9 bases lining up with TRBD2. J was trimmed by 1 base and V by 3 bases; bases with no gene match: 1. The V gene's germline CDR1 is SGDLS and CDR2 YYNGEE. The CDR3 covers 15 residues. This CDR3 is CASSETSGNTGELFF. The CDR3 DNA sequence: TGTGCCAGCAGCGAGACTAGCGGGAACACCGGGGAGCTGTTTTTT.

V is TRBV18 and J is TRBJ1-2; D is ambiguous. This CDR3 contains 14 residues. V was clipped by 2 bases and J by 3 bases, with 10 bases between them. In germline, CDR1 is KGHSH, CDR2 LQKENI. CDR3 DNA: TGTGCCAGCTCACCAGGTCTGCGGGACTATGGCTACACCTTC. Its translation is CASSPGLRDYGYTF.

V usage is TRBV25-1 and J usage is TRBJ1-5; D is possibly TRBD1 (5 bases). Germline V gene lookup returns CDR1 MGHDK and CDR2 SYGVNS. V dropped 5 bases and J dropped 6 bases, with 11 bases sitting between them. This CDR3 spans 13 amino acids. The CDR3 DNA reads TGTGCCAGCAGTAACGGGGGAGGTCAGCCCCAGCATTTT. It is translated as CASSNGGGQPQHF.

V and J are TRBV5-1 and TRBJ1-2; 7 bases are a match to TRBD1. Trimming at V came to 5 bases and at J to 3 bases, leaving 10 bases not matched to a gene. The V gene's germline CDR1 is SGHRS and CDR2 YFSETQ. The CDR3 runs to 15 residues. The chain's CDR3 is CASRPGQSTYYGYTF. CDR3 nucleotide sequence: TGCGCCAGCAGGCCGGGACAGTCGACTTACTATGGCTACACCTTC.

This chain joins TRBV5-1 and TRBJ1-5, with D maybe TRBD1 (6 bases). Germline V gene data show CDR1 as SGHRS and CDR2 as YFSETQ. V lost 1 base to trimming and J lost 3 bases, with 14 bases between them. The CDR3 runs to 16 residues. CDR3: CASSLFSGVNNQPQHF. The CDR3 bases are TGCGCCAGCAGCTTGTTTTCAGGGGTCAACAATCAGCCCCAGCATTTT.

The gene calls are TRBV5-1 and TRBJ1-2; D is uncertain. Looked up from germline, CDR1 is SGHRS and CDR2 is YFSETQ. The V gene lost 0 bases and the J gene lost 3 bases, with 6 bases spanning the gap. There are 13 residues in the CDR3. CDR3: CASSLVQDYGYTF. The CDR3 DNA reads as TGCGCCAGCAGCTTGGTGCAGGACTATGGCTACACCTTC.

The CDR3 protein is CASSLGQGISYEQYF. DNA for the CDR3: TGTGCCAGCAGCTTAGGACAGGGTATCTCCTACGAGCAGTACTTC. The gene calls are TRBV14 and TRBJ2-7, with 8 nucleotides matching TRBD1. V gave up 5 bases and J gave up 0 bases; unmatched junction bases: 6. The CDR3 has 15 amino acids. Germline CDR1 reads SGHDN; CDR2 reads FVKESK.

The chain is built from TRBV19 and TRBJ2-3; the match to TRBD1 covers 9 bases. The length of the CDR3 is 18 residues. The V gene's germline CDR1 is LNHDA and CDR2 SQIVND (reference sequence). V dropped 3 bases and J dropped 2; count of bases not matched to a gene: 12. CDR3 loop: CASSMGPGTGLYTDTQYF. The CDR3 DNA reads as TGTGCCAGTAGTATGGGCCCCGGGACAGGGCTTTACACAGATACGCAGTATTTT.